This is a list of T cell receptor beta chains from one sample in a study of T-cell memory formation after mild COVID-19. Each CDR3 protein gets one entry after TCRdb re-called the 5' RACE reads with MiXCR. The table includes 470,000 or so distinct CDR3 sequences, 15% to 20% detected once. Material for sequencing was PBMCs or a T cell subset sorted from them (not recorded which). These receptors were obtained from an adult woman who had mild COVID-19 (a few samples of this study predate the infection). Cell type and time point are not known. Each CDR3 is given without its conserved first and last residue. D genes are given only for firm matches. Not every row has a clone size; where given, it reads once, few, many or a size class.

D gene	V gene	clone size	J gene	CDR3 protein
-	TRBV20-1	-	TRBJ1-2	SARDPGAVGYT
-	TRBV10-3	many	TRBJ2-3	AISDRNTQY
-	TRBV7-2	few	TRBJ2-7	ASSSTVAGNTYEQY
TRBD1	TRBV6-5	-	TRBJ2-3	ASTTGQGADTQY
-	TRBV4-3	few	TRBJ2-7	ASSFWGAGTYEQY
TRBD1	TRBV18	many	TRBJ1-1	ASLPVDRGWNTEAF
-	TRBV29-1	few	TRBJ1-1	SVAGDRVNTEAF
-	TRBV7-8	-	TRBJ2-1	ASTQRRGADRGSYNEQF
-	TRBV29-1	-	TRBJ1-1	SGLTGEAF
TRBD1	TRBV30	-	TRBJ1-1	AWSPRRGQSEAF
-	TRBV7-9	-	TRBJ1-5	ASSLTGGNSNQPQH
-	TRBV12-3/TRBV12-4	-	TRBJ2-1	ASSLPGPYNEQF
TRBD1	TRBV30	-	TRBJ2-2	ARNRGLASTGELF
-	TRBV20-1	-	TRBJ1-1	SAKDPRANTEAF
TRBD2	TRBV7-6	-	TRBJ2-7	ASSSIIPGLAGGRNEQY
-	TRBV12-3/TRBV12-4	few	TRBJ1-5	ASSPGKGGGRYSNQPQH
-	TRBV29-1	few	TRBJ1-4	SADPDGGREKLF
TRBD1	TRBV12-3/TRBV12-4	-	TRBJ2-7	ASSPSSGTGGAYEQY
TRBD2	TRBV7-9	-	TRBJ2-3	ASSGGWAGGPTDTQY
TRBD1	TRBV7-6	-	TRBJ2-7	ASSHGDRGFYEQY
TRBD2	TRBV3-1	few	TRBJ2-3	ASSQRGGPSDTQY
-	TRBV4-2	-	TRBJ1-2	ASSQDRLDQSSYGYT
TRBD2	TRBV4-1	-	TRBJ2-7	ASSQAWTSGDYEQY
-	TRBV6-5	few	TRBJ2-7	ASSRRPPRTYEQY
-	TRBV2	few	TRBJ2-1	ASRALGIGFNEQF
-	TRBV6-1	few	TRBJ2-7	ASSNTDTLITYEQY
-	TRBV13	-	TRBJ2-1	ASSWPDQGSYNEQF
TRBD1	TRBV5-1	-	TRBJ2-2	ASSFRAGTGGPGELF
TRBD2	TRBV5-1	-	TRBJ2-3	ASSPRTNGGIDTQY